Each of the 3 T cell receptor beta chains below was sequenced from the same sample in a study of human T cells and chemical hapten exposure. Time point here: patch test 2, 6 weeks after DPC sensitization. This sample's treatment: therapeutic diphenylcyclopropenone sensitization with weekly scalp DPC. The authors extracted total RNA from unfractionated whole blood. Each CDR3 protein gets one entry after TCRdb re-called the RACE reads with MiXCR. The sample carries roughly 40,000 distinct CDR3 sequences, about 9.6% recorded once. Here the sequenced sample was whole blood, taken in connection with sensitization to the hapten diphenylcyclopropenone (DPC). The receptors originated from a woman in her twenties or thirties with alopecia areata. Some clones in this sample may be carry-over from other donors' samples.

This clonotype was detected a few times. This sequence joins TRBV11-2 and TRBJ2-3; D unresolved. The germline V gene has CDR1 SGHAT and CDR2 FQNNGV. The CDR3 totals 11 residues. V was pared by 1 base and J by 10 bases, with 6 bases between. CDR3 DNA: TGTGCCAGCAGCTTAGGGGGATCGCAGTATTTT. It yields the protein CASSLGGSQYF.

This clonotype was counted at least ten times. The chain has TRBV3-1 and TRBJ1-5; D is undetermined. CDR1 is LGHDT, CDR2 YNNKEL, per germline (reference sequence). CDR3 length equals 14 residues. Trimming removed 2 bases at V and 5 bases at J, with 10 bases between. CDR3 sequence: CASSQKRSDQPQHF. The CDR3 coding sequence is TGTGCCAGCAGCCAAAAACGTTCCGATCAGCCCCAGCATTTT.

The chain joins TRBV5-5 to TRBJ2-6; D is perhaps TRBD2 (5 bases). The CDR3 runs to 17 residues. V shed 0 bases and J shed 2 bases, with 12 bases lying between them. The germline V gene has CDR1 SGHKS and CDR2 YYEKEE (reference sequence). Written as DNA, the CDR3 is TGTGCCAGCAGCTTGGTGTTTAGAGGGACTGGGGCCAACGTCCTGACTTTC. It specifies CASSLVFRGTGANVLTF.